This is a list of T cell receptor beta chains from one sample in a study of T cells after yellow fever vaccination. MiXCR, applied by TCRdb to the 5' RACE reads, yields one record per CDR3 protein. The sample yields 500,000 to 700,000 distinct CDR3 sequences, 19% seen once. Sequencing was performed on PBMCs, taken 15 days after the yellow fever booster vaccination. The receptors here all came from a man between 25 and 39 years old who received the YFV17D yellow fever vaccine. Both conserved end residues are part of each CDR3. The D gene is left open where the match is weak. Rows give clone size only sometimes, using once, few, many, or a class for an expanded clone.

clone_size: few; j_call: TRBJ2-3; v_call: TRBV20-1; cdr3_length: 18; d_call: TRBD2; cdr3_aa: CSASPGGLAGGSGDTQYF; cdr3_nt: TGCAGTGCTTCCCCGGGGGGGCTAGCGGGAGGAAGCGGAGATACGCAGTATTTT
clone_size: .; j_call: TRBJ2-5; v_call: TRBV3-1; cdr3_length: 17; d_call: TRBD2; cdr3_aa: CASSQDFTGRGQETQYF; cdr3_nt: TGTGCCAGCAGCCAAGACTTCACTGGGAGGGGACAAGAGACCCAGTACTTC
clone_size: many; j_call: TRBJ2-5; v_call: TRBV5-1; cdr3_length: 13; d_call: .; cdr3_aa: CASSLRIEETQYF; cdr3_nt: TGCGCCAGCAGCTTGAGGATCGAGGAGACCCAGTACTTC
clone_size: few; j_call: TRBJ2-7; v_call: TRBV2; cdr3_length: 14; d_call: .; cdr3_aa: CASSEQGWSREQYF; cdr3_nt: TGTGCCAGCAGTGAACAGGGGTGGTCGCGCGAGCAGTACTTC
clone_size: .; j_call: TRBJ2-3; v_call: TRBV7-9; cdr3_length: 12; d_call: .; cdr3_aa: CASIAEGDTQYF; cdr3_nt: TGTGCCAGCATCGCGGAGGGGGATACGCAGTATTTT
clone_size: few; j_call: TRBJ2-7; v_call: TRBV6-1; cdr3_length: 15; d_call: TRBD1; cdr3_aa: CASRTGTGRSYEQYF; cdr3_nt: TGTGCCAGCAGGACCGGGACAGGGCGATCCTACGAGCAGTACTTC
clone_size: few; j_call: TRBJ2-5; v_call: TRBV6-5; cdr3_length: 15; d_call: .; cdr3_aa: CASSYSYRGGETQYF; cdr3_nt: TGTGCCAGCAGTTACTCGTACAGGGGAGGAGAGACCCAGTACTTC
clone_size: .; j_call: TRBJ2-7; v_call: TRBV20-1; cdr3_length: 14; d_call: .; cdr3_aa: CSARDGSGAYEQYF; cdr3_nt: TGCAGTGCTAGAGATGGGTCGGGAGCCTACGAGCAGTACTTC
clone_size: .; j_call: TRBJ2-7; v_call: TRBV12-3/TRBV12-4; cdr3_length: 13; d_call: .; cdr3_aa: CASRWDRAYEQYF; cdr3_nt: TGTGCCAGCAGGTGGGACCGAGCCTACGAGCAGTACTTC
clone_size: .; j_call: TRBJ2-2; v_call: TRBV15; cdr3_length: 15; d_call: TRBD2; cdr3_aa: CATSEPGGDTGELFF; cdr3_nt: TGTGCCACCTCAGAGCCGGGAGGGGACACCGGGGAGCTGTTTTTT
clone_size: .; j_call: TRBJ2-1; v_call: TRBV6-1; cdr3_length: 13; d_call: .; cdr3_aa: CASRMGLNNEQFF; cdr3_nt: TGTGCCAGCAGGATGGGACTCAACAATGAGCAGTTCTTC
clone_size: .; j_call: TRBJ1-1; v_call: TRBV11-2; cdr3_length: 14; d_call: .; cdr3_aa: CASSLDRRVSEAFF; cdr3_nt: TGTGCCAGCAGCTTAGATCGGAGAGTATCTGAAGCTTTCTTT
clone_size: .; j_call: TRBJ2-7; v_call: TRBV6-2/TRBV6-3; cdr3_length: 16; d_call: TRBD2; cdr3_aa: CASSPPIAGWDYEQYF; cdr3_nt: TGTGCCAGCTCTCCTCCGATAGCGGGATGGGATTACGAGCAGTACTTC
clone_size: .; j_call: TRBJ2-3; v_call: TRBV6-4; cdr3_length: 12; d_call: .; cdr3_aa: CASSDPGDTQYF; cdr3_nt: TGTGCCAGCAGTGACCCGGGGGATACGCAGTATTTT
clone_size: .; j_call: TRBJ2-4; v_call: TRBV28; cdr3_length: 15; d_call: TRBD2; cdr3_aa: CASSGPGLAFRIQYF; cdr3_nt: TGTGCCAGCAGTGGGCCGGGACTAGCATTTCGGATTCAGTACTTC
clone_size: few; j_call: TRBJ2-1; v_call: TRBV20-1; cdr3_length: 14; d_call: .; cdr3_aa: CSGSHLSSYNEQFF; cdr3_nt: TGCAGTGGGTCCCATTTGAGTTCCTACAATGAGCAGTTCTTC
clone_size: .; j_call: TRBJ2-2; v_call: TRBV5-1; cdr3_length: 15; d_call: .; cdr3_aa: CASSLDGANTGELFF; cdr3_nt: TGCGCCAGCAGCTTGGATGGTGCGAACACCGGGGAGCTGTTTTTT
clone_size: few; j_call: TRBJ2-1; v_call: TRBV7-2; cdr3_length: 16; d_call: .; cdr3_aa: CASSLGLGGRLDEQFF; cdr3_nt: TGTGCCAGCAGCTTAGGATTGGGTGGGAGGTTGGATGAGCAGTTCTTC
clone_size: .; j_call: TRBJ2-3; v_call: TRBV7-2; cdr3_length: 14; d_call: .; cdr3_aa: CASTEDWGTDTQYF; cdr3_nt: TGTGCCAGCACCGAAGATTGGGGCACAGATACGCAGTATTTT
clone_size: .; j_call: TRBJ2-5; v_call: TRBV6-2/TRBV6-3; cdr3_length: 15; d_call: .; cdr3_aa: CASSPDLGQRETQYF; cdr3_nt: TGTGCCAGCAGTCCTGATCTGGGCCAACGGGAGACCCAGTACTTC
clone_size: .; j_call: TRBJ2-2; v_call: TRBV18; cdr3_length: 13; d_call: .; cdr3_aa: CASSTTSTGELFF; cdr3_nt: TGTGCCAGCTCAACGACAAGCACCGGGGAGCTGTTTTTT
clone_size: .; j_call: TRBJ2-7; v_call: TRBV29-1; cdr3_length: 14; d_call: TRBD2; cdr3_aa: CSVWGGLAGVEQYF; cdr3_nt: TGCAGCGTTTGGGGGGGACTAGCGGGAGTCGAGCAGTACTTC
clone_size: many; j_call: TRBJ2-7; v_call: TRBV7-2; cdr3_length: 14; d_call: TRBD2; cdr3_aa: CASSFLAGKSEQYF; cdr3_nt: TGTGCCAGCAGCTTTTTAGCGGGAAAATCCGAGCAGTACTTC
clone_size: .; j_call: TRBJ2-7; v_call: TRBV7-2; cdr3_length: 13; d_call: TRBD2; cdr3_aa: CASSSWTSYEQYF; cdr3_nt: TGTGCCAGCAGCTCCTGGACTAGCTACGAGCAGTACTTC
clone_size: .; j_call: TRBJ2-2; v_call: TRBV7-8; cdr3_length: 18; d_call: TRBD2; cdr3_aa: CASSYEPGLAVNTGELFF; cdr3_nt: TGTGCCAGCAGCTACGAGCCGGGACTAGCTGTCAACACCGGGGAGCTGTTTTTT
clone_size: .; j_call: TRBJ2-1; v_call: TRBV2; cdr3_length: 13; d_call: .; cdr3_aa: CAIEVSSYNEQFF; cdr3_nt: TGTGCCATCGAAGTTAGCTCCTACAATGAGCAGTTCTTC
clone_size: .; j_call: TRBJ1-1; v_call: TRBV18; cdr3_length: 11; d_call: TRBD1; cdr3_aa: CASSPDREAFF; cdr3_nt: TGTGCCAGCTCACCGGACAGGGAAGCTTTCTTT
clone_size: .; j_call: TRBJ1-1; v_call: TRBV6-1; cdr3_length: 14; d_call: TRBD1; cdr3_aa: CASTRQGGYTEAFF; cdr3_nt: TGTGCCAGCACCCGACAGGGGGGCTACACTGAAGCTTTCTTT
clone_size: .; j_call: TRBJ2-1; v_call: TRBV30; cdr3_length: 16; d_call: TRBD1; cdr3_aa: CAWSVRGTVIHNEQFF; cdr3_nt: TGTGCCTGGAGTGTTAGGGGGACAGTAATCCACAATGAGCAGTTCTTC